This T cell receptor beta chain was captured by sequencing in a study of cytomegalovirus exposure and HLA in healthy donors. Details on this clone: What it binds is not known.

The ends were cut back, 6 bases at V and 0 bases at J, with 8 bases in the middle. CDR1 and CDR2 (germline): MRHNA, SNTAGT. This CDR3 region has 14 residues. Overall study findings and caveats: Later work showed greater clonal expansion in HLA-associated TCR beta chains than in equally common others. Most TCR beta V segments were productive about 90% or about 30% of the time in an earlier analysis.

Both 60 Vbeta primers and 13 Jbeta primers went into the PCR. The assay was immunoSEQ multiplex PCR, and TCRdb's table has in-frame clones only and misses some. This sample carries 140,000 to 150,000 clones, with 0.85% to 1% going to the ten biggest clones. This chain uses TRBV6-4 with TRBJ2-2; a weak D match, TRBD1 (6 bases). The TCR originated in a male donor in good health and CMV-seronegative. Material: PBMCs. In nucleotides, the CDR3 is TGTGCCAGCAGGAGGACAGCGAACACCGGGGAGCTGTTTTTT. Its translation: CASRRTANTGELFF.